This T cell receptor beta chain stems from a study of blood T cell repertoires in COVID-19. On the study more broadly: From T cells, B-cell-depleted T cells, or PBMCs came the material, which was cDNA or gDNA.

Clones were sequenced by immunoSEQ multiplex PCR, and TCRdb holds only the in-frame ones, with some missing. The table records 200,000 to 250,000 clones, around 86% of them present only once. Germline V gene sequence: CDR1 SGDLS, CDR2 YYNGEE. The CDR3 is made up of 16 amino acids. The ends lost 1 base at V and 2 bases at J; junction bases unmatched: 5. This chain joins TRBV9 and TRBJ1-3; 8 bases line up with TRBD1. This clonotype originated in an elderly man with acute or convalescent COVID-19. The sequenced sample was peripheral blood. CDR3 region: CASSVHDRGAGNTIYF. The CDR3 bases are TGTGCCAGCAGCGTACACGACAGGGGAGCTGGAAACACCATATATTTT.